The 27 T cell receptor beta chains in this list originate from one sample, sequenced in a study of cytomegalovirus exposure and HLA in healthy donors. The PCR ran on 60 Vbeta and 13 Jbeta primers. Using immunoSEQ multiplex PCR, the repertoire was profiled, and TCRdb retains in-frame clones only, with some absent. This sample has around 180,000 clones, with approximately 84% found just once. The material sequenced was PBMCs. The source of these receptors is a woman aged 25 to 45 in good health and CMV-seropositive.

The chain employs TRBV28 and TRBJ2-3; D is possibly TRBD2 (6 bases). The germline V and J ends were trimmed by 3 bases and 1 base, with 11 bases remaining between them. Germline V gene data show CDR1 as MDHEN and CDR2 as SYDVKM. The CDR3 is made up of 15 amino acids. CDR3 amino acids: CASSFQEGRTDTQYF. The CDR3 DNA reads TGTGCCAGCAGTTTCCAGGAGGGACGCACAGATACGCAGTATTTT.

The J gene is TRBJ2-7, the V gene TRBV9; 7 bases map to TRBD2. Trimming removed 0 bases from V and 6 bases from J; junction bases left unmatched: 18. From germline, CDR1 is SGDLS and CDR2 YYNGEE. The CDR3 length is 18 residues. The CDR3 loop is CASSVGSGPSPATAEQYF. The CDR3 nucleotides are TGTGCCAGCAGCGTAGGTAGCGGGCCGAGTCCGGCGACCGCCGAGCAGTACTTC.

This chain links TRBV9 with TRBJ1-4, with D possibly matching TRBD1 (6 bases). Germline CDR1 SGDLS, CDR2 YYNGEE. CDR3 length equals 14 residues. V was pared by 4 bases and J by 4 bases, with 11 bases between. The CDR3 sequence is CASSRRGVNEKLFF. The CDR3 nucleotides read TGTGCCAGCAGCCGCAGGGGTGTTAATGAAAAACTGTTTTTT. Variable domain in full (rest from reference TRBV9 and TRBJ1-4): DSGVTQTPKHLITATGQRVTLRCSPRSGDLSVYWYQQSLDQGLQFLIQYYNGEERAKGNILERFSAQQFPDLHSELNLSSLELGDSALYFCASSRRGVNEKLFFGSGTQLSVL.

This rearrangement joins TRBV5-6 to TRBJ2-1; D gene ambiguous. The CDR3 length is 13 residues. The germline V gene has CDR1 SGHDT and CDR2 YYEEEE. Trimming stripped 2 bases from V and 10 bases from J, with 13 bases between. The CDR3 protein is CASSFRDNVEQFF. The DNA of the CDR3 is TGTGCCAGCAGCTTTCGCGACAACGTAGAGCAGTTCTTC.

Here the CDR3 reads CASRGEGNGYTF. The CDR3 DNA follows: TGTGCCAGCAGGGGTGAGGGAAATGGCTACACCTTC. This chain uses TRBV7-8 with TRBJ1-2; D call uncertain. The CDR3 is made up of 12 amino acids. Trimming removed 6 bases at V and 6 bases at J, with 11 bases between. Germline-derived CDR1 and CDR2 are SGHVS and FQNEAQ.

The chain employs TRBV7-2 and TRBJ2-5; TRBD2 matches 7 bases. The CDR3 runs 12 residues. The germline gives CDR1 SGHTA, CDR2 FQGNSA. J lost 7 bases, V lost 3 bases, and 2 bases had no gene match. As DNA, the CDR3 is TGTGCCAGCAGCTTCTCGGGAGGGACCCAGTACTTC. Translating it yields CASSFSGGTQYF.

The J gene is TRBJ2-7, the V gene TRBV13, with TRBD2 as a possible D gene (6 bases). This CDR3 has 14 residues. With 10 bases removed from V and 2 bases from J, the gap between germline ends came to 18 bases. Looked up from germline, CDR1 is PRHDT and CDR2 is FYEKMQ (reference sequence). The CDR3 loop is CATRPEGDTYEQYF. CDR3 nucleotide sequence: TGTGCCACTCGCCCGGAGGGAGATACCTACGAGCAGTACTTC.

This chain uses TRBV2 with TRBJ1-2; unclear D gene. In germline, CDR1 is SNHLY, CDR2 FYNNEI. The CDR3 totals 13 residues. Trimming removed 3 bases at V and 9 bases at J, with 14 bases between. The CDR3 protein is CASSEARDVRYTF. In DNA, the CDR3 is TGTGCCAGCAGTGAGGCTAGAGACGTGCGCTACACCTTC. The full variable domain, with the rest looked up from reference TRBV2 and TRBJ1-2, is EPEVTQTPSHQVTQMGQEVILRCVPISNHLYFYWYRQILGQKVEFLVSFYNNEISEKSEIFDDQFSVERPDGSNFTLKIRSTKLEDSAMYFCASSEARDVRYTFGSGTRLTVV.

V and J are TRBV7-6 and TRBJ1-2; 7 nucleotides align to TRBD1. CDR3 length equals 13 residues. J lost 4 bases, V lost 1 base, and 0 bases had no gene match. Per the germline V gene, CDR1 is SGHVS and CDR2 is FNYEAQ. The DNA of the CDR3 is TGTGCCAGCAGCTTAGGACAGGGCTATGGCTACACCTTC. It yields the protein CASSLGQGYGYTF.

The rearrangement joins TRBV6-5 to TRBJ1-2; 8 bases match TRBD1. The CDR3 is made up of 15 amino acids. V lost 7 bases to trimming and J lost 4 bases; unmatched junction nucleotides: 11. Germline lookup yields CDR1 MNHEY and CDR2 SVGAGI. The CDR3 DNA reads as TGTGCCAGCAACGATTTCCAGGGGGCCGTCTATGGCTACACCTTC. It codes for CASNDFQGAVYGYTF.

The chain joins TRBV7-2 to TRBJ2-7; tentatively, D is TRBD1 (6 bases). This CDR3 spans 15 amino acids. Between the trimmed V and J ends, which lost 2 bases and 3 bases, there was a span of 14 bases. CDR1 SGHTA and CDR2 FQGNSA come from the germline V gene. The DNA of the CDR3 is TGTGCCAGCAGCTTACAGCAAGGACAGATCTACGAGCAGTACTTC. Protein product: CASSLQQGQIYEQYF.

In its sample, this clone was seen a few times. V and J are TRBV6-1 and TRBJ2-1, with 10 bases identical to TRBD1. Germline V CDR1 and CDR2: MNHNS, SASEGT. V trimming: 1 base; J trimming: 8 bases; junction bases outside the gene matches: 2. The CDR3 is made up of 14 amino acids. Written as DNA, the CDR3 is TGTGCCAGCAGTGAAGGGGGACAGGGGTATGAGCAGTTCTTC. Translating gives CASSEGGQGYEQFF.

CDR3 sequence: CASSGREPAYEQYF. DNA for the CDR3: TGTGCCAGCAGCGGGCGGGAGCCGGCCTACGAGCAGTACTTC. The rearrangement uses TRBV9 and TRBJ2-7; the match to TRBD2 covers 7 bases. This CDR3 spans 14 amino acids. CDR1 and CDR2 from the germline V gene are SGDLS and YYNGEE. V shed 3 bases, J shed 2 bases, and the junction held 5 bases outside the gene matches.

The chain employs TRBV19 and TRBJ2-3, with 7 bases identical to TRBD2. V lost 3 bases to trimming and J lost 3 bases; unmatched junction nucleotides: 3. The CDR3 length is 14 residues. Per germline, CDR1 LNHDA and CDR2 SQIVND (reference sequence). The CDR3 coding sequence is TGTGCCAGTAGTATGGCTAGCGGAACAGATACGCAGTATTTT. Translating gives CASSMASGTDTQYF.

J is TRBJ2-3 and V is TRBV4-2; 8 positions match TRBD2. The CDR3 contains 17 residues. The germline V gene has CDR1 LGHNA and CDR2 YNFKEQ. Trimming removed 4 bases from V and 0 bases from J; junction bases left unmatched: 9. For the CDR3, the DNA is TGTGCCAGCAGCCTATTCGAGCGGGGGAAGAGCACAGATACGCAGTATTTT. It specifies CASSLFERGKSTDTQYF.

This chain uses TRBV9 with TRBJ2-5; 8 bases agree with TRBD2. The ends lost 3 bases at V and 1 base at J; junction bases unmatched: 2. Germline assignment: CDR1 SGDLS and CDR2 YYNGEE. This CDR3 spans 14 amino acids. The CDR3 sequence is CASSAGLAQETQYF. In nucleotides, the CDR3 is TGTGCCAGCAGCGCAGGACTAGCCCAAGAGACCCAGTACTTC.

This sequence joins TRBV5-1 and TRBJ2-5; the D gene is possibly TRBD1 (5 bases). Deletions cut 1 base from V and 3 bases from J, with 16 bases between. The CDR3 contains 16 residues. The germline V gene has CDR1 SGHRS and CDR2 YFSETQ. This chain's CDR3 is CASSLIFQGREETQYF. CDR3 nucleotides: TGCGCCAGCAGCTTGATTTTCCAGGGCAGGGAAGAGACCCAGTACTTC.

The chain joins TRBV28 to TRBJ1-4, with a possible D match to TRBD1 (5 bases). CDR3 length: 15 residues. Germline-derived CDR1 and CDR2 are MDHEN and SYDVKM. V was pared by 6 bases and J by 7 bases, with 18 bases between. This CDR3 is CASSLIRAGGEKLFF. For the CDR3, the DNA is TGTGCCAGCAGCCTAATCAGGGCCGGGGGTGAAAAACTGTTTTTT.

The V call is TRBV10-3, the J call TRBJ2-5, with D uncertain. In germline, CDR1 is ENHRY, CDR2 SYGVKD. V was clipped by 3 bases and J by 2 bases, with 7 bases between them. The length of the CDR3 is 13 residues. The CDR3 DNA reads as TGTGCCATCAGTGAACTGAAACAAGAGACCCAGTACTTC. Protein: CAISELKQETQYF.

This clone was seen a handful of times. CDR3 loop: CASKRDTDTEAFF. CDR3 nucleotide sequence: TGTGCCAGCAAGCGGGACACTGACACTGAAGCTTTCTTT. The chain links TRBV6-5 to TRBJ1-1, with a possible D match to TRBD1 (6 bases). V lost 7 bases and J lost 3, with 12 bases in between. This CDR3 spans 13 amino acids. Germline V CDR1 and CDR2: MNHEY, SVGAGI.

The rearrangement joins TRBV9 to TRBJ2-7; D is possibly TRBD2 (5 bases). V shed 0 bases and J shed 7 bases, with 14 bases lying between them. The CDR3 runs to 14 residues. Germline-derived CDR1 and CDR2 are SGDLS and YYNGEE. CDR3 protein: CASSVGAGQREQYF. The DNA of the CDR3 is TGTGCCAGCAGCGTAGGGGCGGGCCAGAGGGAGCAGTACTTC.

V and J are TRBV2 and TRBJ2-1, with TRBD2 matching 7 bases. CDR1 and CDR2 (germline): SNHLY, FYNNEI. The CDR3 is made up of 12 amino acids. CDR3 DNA: TGTGCTTTGGGAGGGCTGAACAATGAGCAGTTCTTC. Residues: CALGGLNNEQFF. Supplemented by reference TRBV2 and TRBJ2-1, the full variable domain reads EPEVTQTPSHQVTQMGQEVILRCVPISNHLYFYWYRQILGQKVEFLVSFYNNEISEKSEIFDDQFSVERPDGSNFTLKIRSTKLEDSAMYFCALGGLNNEQFFGPGTRLTVL.

The chain carries TRBV6-5 and TRBJ1-1; possible D gene TRBD1, 6 bases. The CDR3 totals 14 residues. Trimming removed 6 bases at V and 4 bases at J, with 15 bases between. Germline V lookup: CDR1 MNHEY, CDR2 SVGAGI. This CDR3 reads CASRDRDTFTEAFF. As DNA, the CDR3 is TGTGCCAGCAGGGACCGGGACACCTTCACTGAAGCTTTCTTT.

This clone has only a few counts. The V call is TRBV6-1, the J call TRBJ2-7, with 8 bases that match TRBD1. CDR3 length: 14 amino acids. Per the germline V gene, CDR1 is MNHNS and CDR2 is SASEGT. With V trimmed by 6 bases and J by 3 bases, 7 bases remained unmatched. Written as DNA, the CDR3 is TGTGCCAGCAGGGCCGGGACAGGAAACTACGAGCAGTACTTC. Protein: CASRAGTGNYEQYF.

The chain joins TRBV6-1 to TRBJ2-1; D may be TRBD1 (6 bases). The CDR3 sequence is 11 residues long. CDR1 is MNHNS, CDR2 SASEGT, per germline. The V end was cut by 9 bases, the J end by 8 bases, with 11 bases between. The CDR3, as DNA: TGTGCCAGTCAACAGGGTTATGAGCAGTTCTTC. Its translation is CASQQGYEQFF.

The V call is TRBV10-3, the J call TRBJ2-3, with D possibly being TRBD2 (6 bases). Germline V gene data show CDR1 as ENHRY and CDR2 as SYGVKD. V dropped 0 bases and J dropped 2 bases, with 9 bases sitting between them. This CDR3 comprises 15 residues. The CDR3 coding sequence is TGTGCCATCAGTGAGTCGGCGGACTACACAGATACGCAGTATTTT. Its protein product is CAISESADYTDTQYF.

The chain employs TRBV28 and TRBJ1-2; 9 nucleotides match TRBD1. From germline, CDR1 is MDHEN and CDR2 SYDVKM. This CDR3 has 12 amino acids. Germline trimming cut 6 bases from V and 7 bases from J; bases unmatched to any gene: 3. The CDR3 sequence: CASSLQGAGYTF. As DNA, the CDR3 is TGTGCCAGCAGCTTACAGGGGGCTGGCTACACCTTC.